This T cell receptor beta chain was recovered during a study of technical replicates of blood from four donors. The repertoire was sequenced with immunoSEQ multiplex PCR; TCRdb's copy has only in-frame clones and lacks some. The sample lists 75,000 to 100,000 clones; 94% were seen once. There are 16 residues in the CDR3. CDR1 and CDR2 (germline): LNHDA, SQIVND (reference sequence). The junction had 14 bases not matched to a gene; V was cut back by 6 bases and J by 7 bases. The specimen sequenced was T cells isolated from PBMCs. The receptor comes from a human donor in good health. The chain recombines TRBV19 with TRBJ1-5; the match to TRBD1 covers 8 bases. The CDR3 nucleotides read TGTGCCAGTAGCATACCCGGGACAGGTCCATGGCAGCCCCAGCATTTT. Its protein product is CASSIPGTGPWQPQHF. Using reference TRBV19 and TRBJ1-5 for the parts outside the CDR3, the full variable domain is DGGITQSPKYLFRKEGQNVTLSCEQNLNHDAMYWYRQDPGQGLRLIYYSQIVNDFQKGDIAEGYSVSREKKESFPLTVTSAQKNPTAFYLCASSIPGTGPWQPQHFGDGTRLSIL.